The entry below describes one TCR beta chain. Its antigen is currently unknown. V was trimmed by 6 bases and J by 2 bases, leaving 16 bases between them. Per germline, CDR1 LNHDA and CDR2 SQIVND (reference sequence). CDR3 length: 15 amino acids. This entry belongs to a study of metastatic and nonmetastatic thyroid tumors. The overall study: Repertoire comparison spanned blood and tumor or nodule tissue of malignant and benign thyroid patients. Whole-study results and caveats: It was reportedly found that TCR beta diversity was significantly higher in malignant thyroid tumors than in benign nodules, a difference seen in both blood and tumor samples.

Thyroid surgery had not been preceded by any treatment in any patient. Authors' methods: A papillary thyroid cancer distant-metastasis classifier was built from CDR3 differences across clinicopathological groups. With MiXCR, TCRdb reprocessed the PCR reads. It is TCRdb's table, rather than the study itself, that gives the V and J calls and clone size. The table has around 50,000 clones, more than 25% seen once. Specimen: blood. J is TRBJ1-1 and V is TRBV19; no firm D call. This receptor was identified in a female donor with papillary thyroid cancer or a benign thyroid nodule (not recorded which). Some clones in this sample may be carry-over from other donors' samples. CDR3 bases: TGTGCCAGTAGGACCACGGAGTGGGGAAACACTGAAGCTTTCTTT. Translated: CASRTTEWGNTEAFF.